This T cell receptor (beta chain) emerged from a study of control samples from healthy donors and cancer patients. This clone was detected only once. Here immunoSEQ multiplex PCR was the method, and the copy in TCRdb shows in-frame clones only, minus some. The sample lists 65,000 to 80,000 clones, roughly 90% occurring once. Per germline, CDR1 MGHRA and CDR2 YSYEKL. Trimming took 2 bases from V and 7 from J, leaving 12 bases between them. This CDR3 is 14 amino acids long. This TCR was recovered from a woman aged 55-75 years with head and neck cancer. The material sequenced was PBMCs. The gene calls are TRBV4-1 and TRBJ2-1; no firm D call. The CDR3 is CASSQPLLGNEQFF. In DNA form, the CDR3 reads TGCGCCAGCAGCCAACCGCTCCTTGGGAATGAGCAGTTCTTC.